This T cell receptor (beta chain) was documented in a study of blood T cell repertoires in COVID-19. At the level of the study: COVID-19 samples from acute and convalescent phases originated in the United States, Italy and Spain. T cells, B-cell-depleted T cells, or PBMCs provided the cDNA or gDNA that served as material.

The CDR3 is 13 residues long. From germline, CDR1 is SGHTA and CDR2 FQGNSA. Trimming cost V 4 bases and J 3 bases, with 9 bases left between them. Authors' data handling: Nucleated cell counts were estimated from reference gene primer amplification. Generated by immunoSEQ multiplex PCR, the TCRdb table keeps only in-frame clones and is missing some. D and trimming come from the DNA, and the V and J calls and clone size come from that table. This table has 75,000 to 95,000 clones, approximately 80% appearing once. The sample consisted of peripheral blood. The TCR was taken from a middle-aged man with acute or convalescent COVID-19. The chain links TRBV7-2 to TRBJ2-5; a possible D gene is TRBD1 (6 bases). CDR3 loop: CASSSYREETQYF. CDR3 nucleotides: TGTGCCAGCAGCTCGTACAGGGAAGAGACCCAGTACTTC.